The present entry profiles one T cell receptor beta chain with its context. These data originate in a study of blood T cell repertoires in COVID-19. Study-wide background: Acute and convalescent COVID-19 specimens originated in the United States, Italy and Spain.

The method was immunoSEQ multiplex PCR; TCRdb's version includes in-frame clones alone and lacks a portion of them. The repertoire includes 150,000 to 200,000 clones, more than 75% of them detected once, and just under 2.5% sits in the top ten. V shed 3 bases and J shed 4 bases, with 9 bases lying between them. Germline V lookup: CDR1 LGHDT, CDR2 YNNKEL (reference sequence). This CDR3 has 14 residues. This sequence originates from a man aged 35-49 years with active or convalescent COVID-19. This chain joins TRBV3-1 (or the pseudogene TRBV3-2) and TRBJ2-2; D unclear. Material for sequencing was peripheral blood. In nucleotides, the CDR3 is TGTGCCAGCAGCCAGAAGAGTAGCACCGGGGAGCTGTTTTTT. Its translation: CASSQKSSTGELFF.